Listed here is a single TCR beta chain. Its antigen is currently not known. The sample holds no much larger clone one base away, and base qualities are not on file. The germline V gene encodes CDR1 GTSNPN and CDR2 SVGIG (reference sequence). Reading from cysteine to phenylalanine, the CDR3 counts 14 amino acids. The retained sequence is limited to the CDR3, 42 bases, with the frame set at the first base. V lost 4 bases and J lost 6 bases, and the count of bases not matched to a germline gene is 6. In Seattle, one collaborating source enrolled patients while the infection was active and tracked those patients longitudinally over the course of disease. Collaborating institutions collected whole blood in K2EDTA tubes following their own protocols. For TCRbeta analysis, collaborators shipped samples in one of three forms: frozen whole blood, isolated PBMCs, or DNA extracted from either of those sample types.

The immunoSEQ Assay, a bias-controlled multiplex PCR, was used to amplify TCRbeta CDR3 regions from genomic DNA. On the authors' methods: The number of nucleated cells in each sample was estimated by amplification of reference gene primers within the assay. To quantify the absolute abundance of each unique TCRbeta CDR3 rearrangement, sequence reads were collapsed and filtered. For each sample, productive Simpson clonality was calculated as the square root of Simpson's diversity index across productive rearrangements. As stored in TCRdb, this immuneACCESS dataset retains in-frame rearrangements with V and J assigned. A fraction of the clones does not appear; measured against another copy, unresolved V genes explain less than half of the discrepancy, and the remainder lacks a known reason. V and J calls and clone size are copied from that table; D and trimming were computed from the DNA. For this sample there are about 140,000 clones; roughly 84% appear just once. Roughly 8.7% of the sample comes from the top ten.

The sample is drawn from a study of blood T cell repertoires in COVID-19 (dated by TCRdb to about 2020). About the full investigation: Collaborator samples came from the United States, Italy and Spain and covered acute and convalescent phases of COVID-19. The dataset comprised deeply sampled blood TCRbeta repertoires from subjects exposed to, actively infected with, or recovered from COVID-19. HLA class I and class II types, where available, came from metadata supplied by the sample provider rather than from assay-based typing. The material from the prospective study consisted of cDNA or gDNA derived from T cells, B-cell-depleted T cells, or PBMCs. A freely available public database, intended as a resource for researchers studying the immune response to SARS-CoV-2, is where the repertoires were released. The sample metadata nearly always contained a de-identified subject ID, COVID-19 status, age in years and sex. The samples were drawn from the first 160 participants of the ongoing ImmuneRACE study and from about 1,200 subjects provided by 6 global collaborators. Broad study findings and their caveats: How much clinical and demographic metadata was included differed by source and by participant, and the metadata was provided uncurated.

The chain joins TRBV30 to TRBJ1-6; 7 of the junction bases match TRBD1. The sequencing input was peripheral blood. The clonotype comes from a man aged 30-40 years with COVID-19, enrolled during active disease. Here the CDR3 is given as CAWKMGQFNSPLHF. The DNA sequence reads TGTGCCTGGAAGATGGGACAGTTTAATTCACCCCTCCACTTT.